What follows are 27 T cell receptor beta chains derived from one specimen sequenced in a study of blood T cell repertoires in COVID-19 (dated by TCRdb to the early 2020s). Library construction relied on the immunoSEQ multiplex PCR assay. The table comes from immuneACCESS by way of TCRdb, which keeps in-frame sequences with V and J called. Part of the clones is missing from these tables; in studies checked, under half for an unresolved V gene and the rest for unknown reasons. The sample yields about 130,000 clones; approximately 80% were counted once. The top ten hold roughly 10% of the sample. Input material: peripheral blood. The receptors were gathered from a man aged 55-75 years with acute or convalescent COVID-19.

Ten or more counts support this clone. The chain carries TRBV24-1 and TRBJ2-1, with 8 bases fitting TRBD1. CDR1 and CDR2 from the germline V gene are KGHDR and SFDVKD. This CDR3 contains 16 residues. V was pared by 1 base and J by 5 bases, with 6 bases of the junction left unmatched. The CDR3 here is CATSDLVTGGNNEQFF. The CDR3 nucleotides read TGTGCCACCAGTGATTTAGTCACAGGGGGGAACAATGAGCAGTTCTTC.

V usage is TRBV13 and J usage is TRBJ1-2; 9 nucleotides agree with TRBD1. J was trimmed by 2 bases and V by 3 bases; bases with no gene match: 1. The germline CDR1 and CDR2 sequences are PRHDT and FYEKMQ (reference sequence). This CDR3 spans 14 amino acids. The CDR3 region has the DNA TGTGCCAGCAGCTTGACAGGGGGAAACTATGGCTACACCTTC. Translated: CASSLTGGNYGYTF.

This rearrangement joins TRBV9 to TRBJ2-7; TRBD2 matches 7 bases. With V trimmed by 2 bases and J by 2 bases, 7 bases remained unmatched. Germline V gene data show CDR1 as SGDLS and CDR2 as YYNGEE. There are 15 residues in the CDR3. Here the CDR3 reads CASSVGLDPPYEQYF. CDR3 nucleotides: TGTGCCAGCAGCGTCGGACTAGACCCACCCTACGAGCAGTACTTC.

This clone was found once. The J gene is TRBJ1-1, the V gene TRBV5-1, with D possibly TRBD1 on 5 matching bases. Germline-derived CDR1 and CDR2 are SGHRS and YFSETQ. The CDR3 runs 12 residues. Trimming cost V 5 bases and J 5 bases, with 10 bases left between them. The CDR3 loop reads CASRSGSTEAFF. Here the CDR3 DNA reads TGCGCCAGCAGATCAGGGTCGACTGAAGCTTTCTTT.

V and J are TRBV9 and TRBJ2-3; the D gene is possibly TRBD1 (7 bases). Germline values: CDR1 SGDLS, CDR2 YYNGEE. The CDR3 consists of 16 residues. V lost 0 bases to trimming and J lost 4 bases, with 15 bases between them. CDR3 bases: TGTGCCAGCAGCGTAGAGTTCGGAGGGGGCGCAGATACGCAGTATTTT. Its translation: CASSVEFGGGADTQYF.

V is TRBV28 and J is TRBJ2-7, with 8 bases fitting TRBD1. The ends lost 6 bases at V and 8 bases at J; junction bases unmatched: 12. In germline, CDR1 is MDHEN, CDR2 SYDVKM. CDR3 size: 14 residues. The CDR3 DNA reads TGTGCCAGCAGGCGTGACATGACAGGGGCGAAGCAGTACTTC. Protein: CASRRDMTGAKQYF.

The chain uses TRBV10-3 and TRBJ1-2; D is ambiguous. The germline gives CDR1 ENHRY, CDR2 SYGVKD. This CDR3 contains 13 residues. The V and J ends lost 11 bases and 2 bases respectively, with 15 bases between them. CDR3 region: CAAHPDTNYGYTF. The DNA for the CDR3 is TGTGCCGCCCACCCCGACACAAACTATGGCTACACCTTC.

V usage is TRBV28 and J usage is TRBJ2-1, with 8 bases aligning to TRBD2. V dropped 5 bases and J dropped 5; count of bases not matched to a gene: 8. CDR3 length: 15 amino acids. Germline V gene data show CDR1 as MDHEN and CDR2 as SYDVKM. The CDR3 coding sequence is TGTGCCAGCAGTCCTCAGCGGGGGAAAAACAATGAGCAGTTCTTC. Translating it yields CASSPQRGKNNEQFF.

This sequence joins TRBV19 and TRBJ2-7, with a possible D match to TRBD2 (6 bases). The CDR3 totals 14 residues. Between the trimmed V and J ends, which lost 0 bases and 5 bases, there was a span of 11 bases. Germline CDR1 LNHDA, CDR2 SQIVND (reference sequence). The chain's CDR3 is CASSIDLLADEQYF. CDR3 nucleotides: TGTGCCAGTAGTATAGATTTACTAGCCGACGAGCAGTACTTC.

The V and J genes are TRBV29-1 and TRBJ1-3, with D hard to call. The CDR3 covers 12 residues. V was pared by 4 bases and J by 3 bases, with 7 bases between. Germline V gene data show CDR1 as SQVTM and CDR2 as ANQGSEA. CDR3 region: CSVGGLGNTIYF. The CDR3 DNA reads TGCAGCGTTGGTGGGCTTGGAAACACCATATATTTT.

This chain uses TRBV5-1 with TRBJ1-2; 8 bases line up with TRBD1. V trimming: 4 bases; J trimming: 3 bases; junction bases outside the gene matches: 2. This CDR3 contains 13 residues. CDR1 is SGHRS, CDR2 YFSETQ, per germline. The CDR3 region is CASSVGQDYGYTF. Written as DNA, the CDR3 is TGCGCCAGCAGCGTGGGACAGGACTATGGCTACACCTTC. Supplemented by reference TRBV5-1 and TRBJ1-2, the full variable domain reads KAGVTQTPRYLIKTRGQQVTLSCSPISGHRSVSWYQQTPGQGLQFLFEYFSETQRNKGNFPGRFSGRQFSNSRSEMNVSTLELGDSALYLCASSVGQDYGYTFGSGTRLTVV.

The chain carries TRBV7-8 and TRBJ2-1; no clear D. CDR3 length: 12 amino acids. The germline V gene has CDR1 SGHVS and CDR2 FQNEAQ. The germline V and J ends were trimmed by 4 bases and 9 bases, with 10 bases remaining between them. CDR3 in DNA: TGTGCCAGCAGCTACAGTCTGGGTGAGCAGTTCTTC. This gives the protein CASSYSLGEQFF.

Comment on this clone: The sample contains more than one DNA sequence encoding this CDR3. The chain is built from TRBV7-2 and TRBJ1-1, with D maybe TRBD1 (5 bases). V gave up 1 base and J gave up 5 bases, with 11 bases separating them. The CDR3 has 14 amino acids. Germline V CDR1 and CDR2: SGHTA, FQGNSA. CDR3 in amino acids: CASSLEGQETEAFF. In DNA, the CDR3 is TGTGCCAGCAGCTTAGAGGGGCAGGAGACTGAAGCTTTCTTT.

Only a few counts were recorded for this clone. The rearrangement links TRBV7-8 to TRBJ2-1; weak D call: TRBD2 (5 bases). Germline CDR1 and CDR2: SGHVS and FQNEAQ. Trimming removed 5 bases at V and 8 bases at J, with 10 bases between. The CDR3 has 12 amino acids. CDR3 loop: CASSRTLYEQFF. CDR3 nucleotide sequence: TGTGCCAGCAGCCGGACTCTTTATGAGCAGTTCTTC. Filled out from reference TRBV7-8 and TRBJ2-1, the complete variable domain reads GAGVSQSPRYKVAKRGQDVALRCDPISGHVSLFWYQQALGQGPEFLTYFQNEAQLDKSGLPSDRFFAERPEGSVSTLKIQRTQQEDSAVYLCASSRTLYEQFFGPGTRLTVL.

The chain employs TRBV7-8 and TRBJ2-1; D may be TRBD2 (6 bases). Trimming shortened V by 4 bases and J by 0 bases, and 10 bases separated the two germline ends. Germline V gene lookup returns CDR1 SGHVS and CDR2 FQNEAQ. The CDR3 contains 15 residues. CDR3 bases: TGTGCCAGCAGCTCCTCTAGCGCCTCCTACAATGAGCAGTTCTTC. It codes for CASSSSSASYNEQFF.

The chain recombines TRBV20-1 with TRBJ2-3; the match to TRBD2 covers 12 bases. The germline gives CDR1 DFQATT, CDR2 SNEGSKA (reference sequence). The CDR3 consists of 17 residues. J lost 2 bases, V lost 3 bases, and 9 bases had no gene match. For the CDR3, the DNA is TGCAGTGCTAGTCCTGGACTAGCGGGATCACCCACAGATACGCAGTATTTT. This translates into CSASPGLAGSPTDTQYF.

This CDR3 reads CASSPPGQGAGYTF. CDR3 in DNA: TGTGCCAGCTCACCACCGGGCCAGGGGGCTGGCTACACCTTC. This chain links TRBV18 with TRBJ1-2, with 8 bases matching TRBD1. The V segment lost 0 bases and the J segment 7 bases; nucleotides outside the gene matches: 4. Germline lookup yields CDR1 KGHSH and CDR2 LQKENI. This CDR3 is built from 14 residues.

The rearrangement joins TRBV6-5 to TRBJ2-3; tentatively, D is TRBD1 (6 bases). The germline V and J ends were trimmed by 5 bases and 2 bases, with 14 bases remaining between them. There are 15 residues in the CDR3. Per germline, CDR1 MNHEY and CDR2 SVGAGI. CDR3 sequence: CASSNRDTSTDTQYF. DNA of the CDR3: TGTGCCAGCAGTAACCGGGACACCTCCACAGATACGCAGTATTTT.

This sequence joins TRBV27 and TRBJ1-2; D is ambiguous. V was pared by 6 bases and J by 4 bases, with 12 bases between. CDR1 is MNHEY and CDR2 is SMNVEV in the germline V gene (reference sequence). The CDR3 totals 13 residues. DNA of the CDR3: TGTGCCAGCAGGACCGGGTCGAGCTATGGCTACACCTTC. Its translation is CASRTGSSYGYTF.

The CDR3 nucleotides read TGTGCCAGCAGTCCCCGGGGGACAGGGGGCGACGAGCAGTACTTC. As protein: CASSPRGTGGDEQYF. V is TRBV6-5 and J is TRBJ2-7, with 12 nucleotides matching TRBD1. The CDR3 loop spans 15 amino acids. The trim removed 5 bases at V and 5 bases at J, leaving 7 bases unmatched. CDR1 and CDR2 from the germline V gene are MNHEY and SVGAGI.

The chain employs TRBV28 and TRBJ2-3; no definite D call. From germline, CDR1 is MDHEN and CDR2 SYDVKM. The V end was cut by 8 bases, the J end by 5 bases, with 20 bases between. The CDR3 sequence is 15 residues long. CDR3 residues: CASYGPGRTLDTQYF. The CDR3 DNA sequence: TGTGCCAGCTACGGCCCAGGCCGAACCCTAGATACGCAGTATTTT.

V gene TRBV15 combines with J gene TRBJ1-2; 7 bases match TRBD1. The CDR3 loop spans 16 amino acids. V lost 1 base and J lost 2; bases outside the gene matches: 7. Germline V gene lookup returns CDR1 LNHNV and CDR2 YYDKDF (reference sequence). DNA of the CDR3: TGTGCCACCAGCAGAGGCCAGGGGGGACGAAACTATGGCTACACCTTC. Protein sequence: CATSRGQGGRNYGYTF.

The rearrangement links TRBV19 to TRBJ1-5, with a tentative D call TRBD1 (6 bases). The length of the CDR3 is 14 residues. The V and J ends lost 6 bases and 9 bases respectively, with 18 bases between them. The germline V gene has CDR1 LNHDA and CDR2 SQIVND (reference sequence). The CDR3 reads CASRGAGGAGPQHF. DNA for the CDR3: TGTGCCAGTAGAGGAGCGGGGGGCGCCGGGCCCCAGCATTTT.

At least ten counts were recorded for this clone. The chain links TRBV30 to TRBJ1-5; the match to TRBD1 covers 8 bases. Germline V CDR1 and CDR2: GTSNPN, SVGIG (reference sequence). The CDR3 runs 13 residues. V shed 7 bases and J 6 bases; nucleotides not matched to a gene: 8. In nucleotides, the CDR3 is TGTGCCTCAGACAGGGGCATGGGTCAGCCCCAGCATTTT. This encodes CASDRGMGQPQHF.

V usage is TRBV4-1 and J usage is TRBJ1-1; D is undetermined. This CDR3 is 14 amino acids long. Germline assignment: CDR1 MGHRA and CDR2 YSYEKL. V was trimmed by 1 base and J by 3 bases, leaving 9 bases between them. CDR3 DNA sequence: TGCGCCAGCAGCCAAGCGGTTGGAGACACTGAAGCTTTCTTT. This gives the protein CASSQAVGDTEAFF.

The chain couples TRBV10-3 to TRBJ1-1; unclear D gene. CDR1 ENHRY and CDR2 SYGVKD come from the germline V gene. V was pared by 0 bases and J by 2 bases, with 7 bases between. The CDR3 is 14 residues long. CDR3 nucleotide sequence: TGTGCCATCAGTGAGTCGGTGAGAAACACTGAAGCTTTCTTT. This translates into CAISESVRNTEAFF.

This clone was counted a few times. The chain combines TRBV28 with TRBJ2-7, with D perhaps matching TRBD2 (6 bases). Trimming stripped 4 bases from V and 6 bases from J, with 13 bases between. The germline CDR1 and CDR2 sequences are MDHEN and SYDVKM. The length of the CDR3 is 13 residues. CDR3 sequence reads: CASSSGSRGEQYF. In nucleotides, the CDR3 is TGTGCCAGCAGTTCCGGATCGCGGGGCGAGCAGTACTTC.